The T cell receptor beta chain described here comes from a study of blood T cell repertoires in COVID-19. V dropped 4 bases and J dropped 2 bases, with 11 bases sitting between them. The CDR3 covers 14 residues. Germline V gene lookup returns CDR1 SNHLY and CDR2 FYNNEI. Clones were read by immunoSEQ multiplex PCR, and TCRdb kept only the in-frame ones, dropping some. The sample contains some 120,000 clones, more than 70% of which appear only once. The clonotype was recovered from a woman aged 55-75 years with acute or convalescent COVID-19. The chain recombines TRBV2 with TRBJ2-5; D gene unclear. The sequenced material came from peripheral blood. CDR3 loop: CASSAPPQQETQYF. CDR3 nucleotides: TGTGCCAGCAGTGCCCCCCCACAACAAGAGACCCAGTACTTC.